The following is a TCR beta chain sequence with its context. The data originate from a study of shared clonotypes between healthy human individuals. CDR1 is MNHEY and CDR2 is SMNVEV in the germline V gene (reference sequence). This CDR3 has 15 residues. V gave up 2 bases and J gave up 5 bases; unmatched junction bases: 5. Method: immunoSEQ multiplex PCR; TCRdb's copy keeps in-frame clones and lacks some. This repertoire shows around 700,000 clones, 60% to 80% found once; its top ten account for roughly 1.8%. The sequenced material came from memory CD4+ T cells sorted from blood. Subset in this sample: CD45RA-negative fraction. This receptor was identified in a woman in her thirties in good health. This chain uses TRBV27 with TRBJ2-3; 9 bases are shared with TRBD2. CDR3 sequence: CASSLARGGGDTQYF. CDR3 in DNA: TGTGCCAGCAGTTTAGCCCGCGGGGGGGGAGATACGCAGTATTTT.